One and the same sample provided the 29 T cell receptor beta chains below, sequenced in a study of radiotherapy plus CTLA-4 blockade in lung cancer listed by TCRdb under 2018. Receptor amplification or capture employed the immunoSEQ multiplex PCR assay. TCRdb mirrors the immuneACCESS table, restricted to in-frame sequences. Some clones are absent from its copies; in checked studies, under half trace to an unresolved V gene, and the reason for the others is unknown. A total of more than 90,000 clones appear in this sample, 88% of them only once. 4.9% of the sample lies in the top ten. This specimen was peripheral blood, taken from a patient treated with radiotherapy plus ipilimumab. These receptors all stem from a human donor with non-small cell lung cancer that progressed on radiotherapy plus ipilimumab.

This chain links TRBV4-2 with TRBJ2-3; 8 nucleotides match TRBD2. Trimming removed 1 base from V and 0 bases from J; junction bases left unmatched: 6. Germline V gives CDR1 LGHNA, CDR2 YNFKEQ. CDR3 size: 17 residues. CDR3 sequence reads: CASSQGKAGASTDTQYF. CDR3 nucleotides: TGTGCCAGCAGCCAAGGAAAAGCGGGAGCTAGCACAGATACGCAGTATTTT.

The table lists this clone with a count of one. The chain carries TRBV30 and TRBJ2-3; 9 bases fit TRBD1. V was clipped by 0 bases and J by 2 bases; unmatched bases: 9. The germline V gene has CDR1 GTSNPN and CDR2 SVGIG (reference sequence). The CDR3 extends over 17 amino acids. The DNA for the CDR3 is TGTGCCTGGAGTGTACCTCTCGGGACAGGGTACACAGATACGCAGTATTTT. Encoded protein: CAWSVPLGTGYTDTQYF.

The V call is TRBV7-6, the J call TRBJ2-7; 10 bases line up with TRBD2. Germline-derived CDR1 and CDR2 are SGHVS and FNYEAQ. The CDR3 extends over 13 amino acids. V trimming: 4 bases; J trimming: 6 bases; junction bases outside the gene matches: 3. Here the CDR3 reads CASSSLAGAEQYF. As DNA, the CDR3 is TGTGCCAGCAGCTCGCTAGCGGGAGCCGAGCAGTACTTC.

V gene TRBV11-3 combines with J gene TRBJ2-2; 10 bases are shared with TRBD1. The germline gives CDR1 SGHNT, CDR2 YENEEA. V shed 6 bases and J 7 bases; nucleotides not matched to a gene: 8. The CDR3 totals 15 residues. CDR3 protein: CASSPDRGLIGELFF. The DNA for the CDR3 is TGTGCCAGCAGTCCTGACAGGGGGCTAATCGGGGAGCTGTTTTTT.

This chain joins TRBV18 and TRBJ2-1; D uncertain. Germline values: CDR1 KGHSH, CDR2 LQKENI. The CDR3 covers 17 residues. V shed 2 bases and J shed 0 bases, with 14 bases lying between them. The CDR3 region is CASSPRPRSSSYNEQFF. CDR3 coding DNA: TGTGCCAGCTCACCAAGACCGAGATCAAGCTCCTACAATGAGCAGTTCTTC. Filled out from reference TRBV18 and TRBJ2-1, the complete variable domain reads NAGVMQNPRHLVRRRGQEARLRCSPMKGHSHVYWYRQLPEEGLKFMVYLQKENIIDESGMPKERFSAEFPKEGPSILRIQQVVRGDSAAYFCASSPRPRSSSYNEQFFGPGTRLTVL.

In this sample, this clone turned up a few times. The rearrangement links TRBV5-1 to TRBJ2-5; 8 nucleotides agree with TRBD2. The J call is doubtful: the DNA matches TRBJ2-7 better. Per germline, CDR1 SGHRS and CDR2 YFSETQ. The length of the CDR3 is 13 residues. CDR3 protein: CASSFREGNEQYF. Written as DNA, the CDR3 is TGCGCCAGCAGCTTCCGGGAGGGAAACGAGCAGTACTTC.

The chain uses TRBV25-1 and TRBJ1-1; D gene uncertain. V was clipped by 2 bases and J by 1 base, with 5 bases between them. Germline V gene sequence: CDR1 MGHDK, CDR2 SYGVNS. The CDR3 runs to 13 residues. The CDR3 DNA is TGTGCCAGCAGTGAACCTACGAACACTGAAGCTTTCTTT. This encodes CASSEPTNTEAFF.

The chain recombines TRBV19 with TRBJ1-2; 8 nucleotides agree with TRBD1. CDR3 length: 15 residues. Trimming at V came to 4 bases and at J to 10 bases, leaving 14 bases not matched to a gene. CDR1 and CDR2 (germline): LNHDA, SQIVND (reference sequence). The CDR3 loop reads CASSTTGTGLWAYTF. The CDR3 region has the DNA TGTGCCAGTAGTACAACCGGGACAGGCCTCTGGGCCTACACCTTC.

This chain links TRBV5-6 with TRBJ2-6; D uncertain. Trimming took 1 base from V and 4 from J, leaving 12 bases between them. CDR1 and CDR2 (germline): SGHDT, YYEEEE. This CDR3 comprises 16 residues. In DNA form, the CDR3 reads TGTGCCAGCAGCTTGCCCACCCTGGGGGGGGCCAACGTCCTGACTTTC. Protein sequence: CASSLPTLGGANVLTF.

The rearrangement joins TRBV7-3 to TRBJ1-1; no definite D call. Germline V gene data show CDR1 as SGHTA and CDR2 as FQGTGA. The CDR3 is made up of 13 amino acids. V shed 1 base and J shed 3 bases, with 6 bases lying between them. This chain's CDR3 is CASSLRRDTEAFF. In DNA form, the CDR3 reads TGTGCCAGCAGCTTAAGGAGGGACACTGAAGCTTTCTTT.

The genes are TRBV7-9 and TRBJ2-2, with 11 positions matching TRBD2. Germline loops: CDR1 SEHNR, CDR2 FQNEAQ (reference sequence). The ends lost 7 bases at V and 6 bases at J; junction bases unmatched: 4. This CDR3 comprises 14 residues. The CDR3 spells CASTDSGRAGELFF. The CDR3, as DNA: TGTGCCAGCACGGATAGCGGGAGGGCCGGGGAGCTGTTTTTT.

The V and J genes are TRBV19 and TRBJ1-3; 7 bases match TRBD1. Germline V gene data show CDR1 as LNHDA and CDR2 as SQIVND (reference sequence). This CDR3 is built from 14 residues. J gave up 4 bases and V 5 bases, and 5 bases lay outside the gene matches. The CDR3 sequence is CASSGDSGGNTIYF. Written as DNA, the CDR3 is TGTGCCAGTAGTGGGGACAGCGGAGGAAACACCATATATTTT.

The rearrangement uses TRBV2 and TRBJ2-1, with 10 bases identical to TRBD2. Trimming cost V 6 bases and J 8 bases; bases outside gene matches: 13. CDR3 length: 16 amino acids. Germline V CDR1 and CDR2: SNHLY, FYNNEI. CDR3 protein: CASRDLAGEAPHEQFF. The CDR3 region has the DNA TGTGCCAGCAGGGACCTAGCGGGAGAGGCCCCCCATGAGCAGTTCTTC.

This clone has only a few counts. This chain links TRBV7-9 with TRBJ2-3; D gene ambiguous. Germline V gene lookup returns CDR1 SEHNR and CDR2 FQNEAQ (reference sequence). Trimming took 8 bases from V and 4 from J, leaving 7 bases between them. This CDR3 comprises 11 residues. CDR3 sequence: CASGLSDTQYF. For the CDR3, the DNA is TGTGCCAGCGGATTATCAGATACGCAGTATTTT.

The chain links TRBV29-1 to TRBJ2-5, with 7 bases lining up with TRBD2. This CDR3 has 16 amino acids. Germline CDR1 is SQVTM and CDR2 is ANQGSEA. V dropped 4 bases and J dropped 1; count of bases not matched to a gene: 12. The CDR3 is CSVAGGAPGGQETQYF. CDR3 nucleotide sequence: TGCAGCGTTGCCGGAGGGGCCCCGGGGGGCCAAGAGACCCAGTACTTC.

V usage is TRBV7-9 and J usage is TRBJ2-3; no clear D. This CDR3 spans 16 amino acids. The V gene lost 2 bases and the J gene lost 4 bases, with 16 bases spanning the gap. Germline values: CDR1 SEHNR, CDR2 FQNEAQ (reference sequence). CDR3 region: CASSLKVVGIADTQYF. CDR3 DNA sequence: TGTGCCAGCAGCTTAAAAGTTGTGGGAATTGCAGATACGCAGTATTTT.

The V call is TRBV19, the J call TRBJ2-6; 11 bases align to TRBD1. The CDR3 sequence is 16 residues long. With V trimmed by 6 bases and J by 0 bases, 1 base remained unmatched. Germline V gene data show CDR1 as LNHDA and CDR2 as SQIVND (reference sequence). In DNA, the CDR3 is TGTGCCAGTAGGGGGACAGGGGGCTCTGGGGCCAACGTCCTGACTTTC. It translates to CASRGTGGSGANVLTF.

The rearrangement joins TRBV21-1 to TRBJ2-7; the listed D gene, TRBD1, was not tested against the DNA. TRBV21-1 is recorded as a pseudogene. The CDR3 totals 16 residues. The CDR3 spells CASSGHPGQGSVEQYF. The CDR3 bases are TGTGCCAGCAGCGGTCATCCGGGACAGGGGTCGGTAGAGCAGTACTTC.

The chain is built from TRBV5-1 and TRBJ2-1; TRBD2 aligns across 7 bases. The trim removed 4 bases at V and 1 base at J, leaving 11 bases unmatched. The germline CDR1 and CDR2 sequences are SGHRS and YFSETQ. The CDR3 consists of 17 residues. CDR3 loop: CASSPGGGAGSYNEQFF. CDR3 bases: TGCGCCAGCAGCCCTGGCGGGGGAGCGGGGTCCTACAATGAGCAGTTCTTC.

V usage is TRBV18 and J usage is TRBJ2-2; D is unclear. CDR1 is KGHSH and CDR2 is LQKENI in the germline V gene. The V and J ends lost 2 bases and 7 bases respectively, with 5 bases between them. CDR3 length equals 12 residues. The CDR3: CASSPGGGELFF. CDR3 DNA sequence: TGTGCCAGCTCACCAGGCGGCGGGGAGCTGTTTTTT. Supplemented by reference TRBV18 and TRBJ2-2, the full variable domain reads NAGVMQNPRHLVRRRGQEARLRCSPMKGHSHVYWYRQLPEEGLKFMVYLQKENIIDESGMPKERFSAEFPKEGPSILRIQQVVRGDSAAYFCASSPGGGELFFGEGSRLTVL.

The chain uses TRBV6-6 and TRBJ1-2, with a tentative D call TRBD1 (6 bases). The CDR3 length is 12 residues. Germline CDR1 reads MNHNY; CDR2 reads SVGAGI (reference sequence). The ends were cut back, 10 bases at V and 2 bases at J, with 11 bases in the middle. CDR3 sequence: CANSDRNYGYTF. CDR3 nucleotide sequence: TGTGCCAATTCGGACAGAAACTATGGCTACACCTTC.

The genes are TRBV5-4 and TRBJ2-1, with D possibly matching TRBD1 (6 bases). Trimming cost V 2 bases and J 0 bases, with 9 bases left between them. The CDR3 covers 15 residues. Germline lookup yields CDR1 SGHNT and CDR2 YYREEE (reference sequence). CDR3 in amino acids: CASSFKQGSYNEQFF. The CDR3 DNA reads as TGTGCCAGCAGCTTTAAACAGGGCTCCTACAATGAGCAGTTCTTC. Drawing the rest from reference TRBV5-4 and TRBJ2-1, the complete variable domain is ETGVTQSPTHLIKTRGQQVTLRCSSQSGHNTVSWYQQALGQGPQFIFQYYREEENGRGNFPPRFSGLQFPNYSSELNVNALELDDSALYLCASSFKQGSYNEQFFGPGTRLTVL.

V is TRBV19 and J is TRBJ2-2; D uncertain. Germline-derived CDR1 and CDR2 are LNHDA and SQIVND (reference sequence). V lost 4 bases and J 4 bases, leaving 13 bases between the germline ends. The CDR3 spans 15 residues. CDR3 loop: CASSTRGVSTGELFF. DNA of the CDR3: TGTGCCAGTAGTACCCGCGGCGTGAGCACCGGGGAGCTGTTTTTT.

J is TRBJ2-2 and V is TRBV27; D perhaps matches TRBD1 (6 bases). Trimming took off 3 bases at V and 3 bases at J, with 11 bases between the two ends. The germline gives CDR1 MNHEY, CDR2 SMNVEV (reference sequence). The CDR3 contains 15 residues. CDR3 sequence (DNA): TGTGCCAGCAGTTTTGGCACAGGGCACACCGGGGAGCTGTTTTTT. It translates to CASSFGTGHTGELFF.

The sample holds a few counts of this clone. The genes are TRBV2 and TRBJ2-3, with D possibly being TRBD1 or TRBD2 (5 bases each). The CDR3 runs to 15 residues. Deletions cut 7 bases from V and 2 bases from J, with 16 bases between. The germline CDR1 and CDR2 sequences are SNHLY and FYNNEI. The CDR3 region is CASTRGRQLTDTQYF. CDR3 bases: TGTGCCAGCACCCGAGGGAGACAGCTCACAGATACGCAGTATTTT.

The chain has TRBV6-1 and TRBJ2-3, with D unclear. Between the trimmed V and J ends, which lost 6 bases and 6 bases, there was a span of 19 bases. The CDR3 consists of 15 residues. Germline V gene data show CDR1 as MNHNS and CDR2 as SASEGT. CDR3 nucleotides: TGTGCCAGCAGCAAGGCTGTCGCCCCTGCGGATACGCAGTATTTT. Residues: CASSKAVAPADTQYF.

The chain combines TRBV11-3 with TRBJ2-2; 12 nucleotides align to TRBD2. CDR1 is SGHNT, CDR2 YENEEA, per germline. Trimming at V came to 5 bases and at J to 5 bases, leaving 3 bases not matched to a gene. This CDR3 contains 15 residues. The CDR3 coding sequence is TGTGCCAGCAGCCAGGGACTAGCGGGTACCGGGGAGCTGTTTTTT. This codes for CASSQGLAGTGELFF.

The V call is TRBV5-1, the J call TRBJ2-7, with 15 bases aligning to TRBD2. The CDR3 is 17 amino acids. CDR1 is SGHRS and CDR2 is YFSETQ in the germline V gene. J gave up 2 bases and V 5 bases, and 8 bases lay outside the gene matches. CDR3 residues: CASRRGTSGRSPYEQYF. Written as DNA, the CDR3 is TGCGCCAGCAGACGAGGGACTAGCGGGAGGTCACCCTACGAGCAGTACTTC.

The chain is built from TRBV5-1 and TRBJ2-1; D not certain. The CDR3 is 14 residues long. Trimming took 2 bases from V and 4 from J, leaving 10 bases between them. Germline assignment: CDR1 SGHRS and CDR2 YFSETQ. CDR3 in DNA: TGCGCCAGCAGCTTATTCGGCGAATACAATGAGCAGTTCTTC. Its translation: CASSLFGEYNEQFF.